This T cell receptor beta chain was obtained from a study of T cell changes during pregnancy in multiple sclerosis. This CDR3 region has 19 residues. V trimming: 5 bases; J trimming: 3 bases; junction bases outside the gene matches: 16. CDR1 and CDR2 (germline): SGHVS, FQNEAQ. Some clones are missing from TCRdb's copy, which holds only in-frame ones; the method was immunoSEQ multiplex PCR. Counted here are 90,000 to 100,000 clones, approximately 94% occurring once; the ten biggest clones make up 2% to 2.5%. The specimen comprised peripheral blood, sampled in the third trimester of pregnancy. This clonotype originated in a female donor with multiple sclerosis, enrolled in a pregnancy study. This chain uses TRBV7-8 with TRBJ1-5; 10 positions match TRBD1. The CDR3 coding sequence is TGTGCCAGCAGCCCTAGGGGGGAAAGCGGACAGGGGGTCAATCAGCCCCAGCATTTT. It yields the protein CASSPRGESGQGVNQPQHF.